This TCR beta chain was observed in a study of T cells after yellow fever vaccination. A universal primer site and UMIs were added as TCR cDNA was made by 5'RACE template switching. MiXCR was run by TCRdb on the 5' RACE reads, yielding one entry per CDR3 protein. The repertoire has around 330,000 distinct CDR3 sequences, roughly 4% of them found once; the top ten carry 23%. As to this clonotype: The target antigen is unknown.

CDR3 length equals 15 residues. V was trimmed by 3 bases and J by 4 bases, leaving 15 bases between them. Germline loops: CDR1 LGHDT, CDR2 YNNKEL (reference sequence). Notes on the study in general: Re-detected after boosting: most primary clones, 96% of CD4 and over 80% of CD8. Weaker, the secondary response had a peak occurring faster, on day 5 versus 15.

This clonotype was obtained from a man between 18 and 29 years old who received the YFV17D yellow fever vaccine. The specimen comprised PBMCs, sampled on the day of the yellow fever booster vaccination. The chain carries TRBV3-1 and TRBJ1-2, with unresolved D. As DNA, the CDR3 is TGTGCCAGCAGCCAGGGCCCGATTGATGGCTATGGCTACACCTTC. Its protein is CASSQGPIDGYGYTF.